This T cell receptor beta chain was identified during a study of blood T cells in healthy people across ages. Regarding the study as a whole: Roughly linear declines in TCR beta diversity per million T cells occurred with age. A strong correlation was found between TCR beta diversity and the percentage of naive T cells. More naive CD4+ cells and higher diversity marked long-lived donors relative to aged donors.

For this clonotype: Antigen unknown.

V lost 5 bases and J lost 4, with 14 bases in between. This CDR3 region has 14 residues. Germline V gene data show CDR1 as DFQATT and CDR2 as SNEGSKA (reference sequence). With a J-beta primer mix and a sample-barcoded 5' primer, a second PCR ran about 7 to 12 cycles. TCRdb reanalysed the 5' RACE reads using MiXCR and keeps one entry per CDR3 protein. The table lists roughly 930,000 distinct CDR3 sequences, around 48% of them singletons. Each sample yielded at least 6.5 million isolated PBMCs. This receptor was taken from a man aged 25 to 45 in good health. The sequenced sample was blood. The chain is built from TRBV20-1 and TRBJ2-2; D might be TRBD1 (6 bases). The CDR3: CSAEQGSLTGELFF. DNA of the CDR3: TGCAGTGCTGAACAGGGAAGCCTCACCGGGGAGCTGTTTTTT.